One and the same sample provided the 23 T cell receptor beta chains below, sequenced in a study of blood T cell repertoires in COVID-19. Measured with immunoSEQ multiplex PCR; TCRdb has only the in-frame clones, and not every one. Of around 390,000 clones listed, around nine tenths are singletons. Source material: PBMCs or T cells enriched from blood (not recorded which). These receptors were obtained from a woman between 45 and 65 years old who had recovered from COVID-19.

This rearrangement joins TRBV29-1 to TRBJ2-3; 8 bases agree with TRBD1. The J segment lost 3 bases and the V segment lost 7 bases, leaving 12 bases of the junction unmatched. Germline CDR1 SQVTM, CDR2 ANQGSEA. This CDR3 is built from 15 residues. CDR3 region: CSALDREGRTDTQYF. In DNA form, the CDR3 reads TGCAGCGCCTTGGACAGGGAAGGTCGAACAGATACGCAGTATTTT.

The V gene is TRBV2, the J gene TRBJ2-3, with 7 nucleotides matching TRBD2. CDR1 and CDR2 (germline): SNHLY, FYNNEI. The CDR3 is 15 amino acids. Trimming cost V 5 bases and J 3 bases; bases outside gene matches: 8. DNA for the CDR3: TGTGCCAGCAGTAGAGGAGGGAGGGAAACAGATACGCAGTATTTT. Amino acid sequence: CASSRGGRETDTQYF.

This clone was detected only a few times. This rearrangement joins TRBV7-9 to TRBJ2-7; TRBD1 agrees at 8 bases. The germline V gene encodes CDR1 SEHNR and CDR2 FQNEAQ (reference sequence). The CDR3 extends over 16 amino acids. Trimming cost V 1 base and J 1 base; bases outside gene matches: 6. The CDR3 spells CASSLGGQDLSYEQYF. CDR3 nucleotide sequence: TGTGCCAGCAGCTTAGGGGGACAGGACCTATCCTACGAGCAGTACTTC.

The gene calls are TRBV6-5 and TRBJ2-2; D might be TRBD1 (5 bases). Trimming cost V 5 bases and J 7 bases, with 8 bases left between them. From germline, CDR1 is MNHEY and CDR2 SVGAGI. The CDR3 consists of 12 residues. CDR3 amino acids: CASSPRGGELFF. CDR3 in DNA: TGTGCCAGCAGTCCTAGGGGCGGGGAGCTGTTTTTT.

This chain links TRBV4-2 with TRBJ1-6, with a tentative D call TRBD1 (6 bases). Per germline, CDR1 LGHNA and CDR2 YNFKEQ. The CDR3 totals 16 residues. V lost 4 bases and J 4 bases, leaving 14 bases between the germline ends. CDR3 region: CASSLPTGLYNSPLHF. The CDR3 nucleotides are TGTGCCAGCAGCCTTCCAACAGGGCTATATAATTCACCCCTCCACTTT.

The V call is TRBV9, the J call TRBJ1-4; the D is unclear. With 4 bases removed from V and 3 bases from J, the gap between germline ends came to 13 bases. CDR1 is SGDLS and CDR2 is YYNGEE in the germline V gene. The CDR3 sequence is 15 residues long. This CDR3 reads CASSLSGYANEKLFF. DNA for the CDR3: TGTGCCAGCAGCCTCTCCGGGTATGCTAATGAAAAACTGTTTTTT.

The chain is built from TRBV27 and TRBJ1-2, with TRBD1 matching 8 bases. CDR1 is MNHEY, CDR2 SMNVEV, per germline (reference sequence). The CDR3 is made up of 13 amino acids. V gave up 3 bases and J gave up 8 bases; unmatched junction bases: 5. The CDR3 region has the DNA TGTGCCAGCAGTTTCAGGGGGCCGTGGGGCTACACCTTC. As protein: CASSFRGPWGYTF.

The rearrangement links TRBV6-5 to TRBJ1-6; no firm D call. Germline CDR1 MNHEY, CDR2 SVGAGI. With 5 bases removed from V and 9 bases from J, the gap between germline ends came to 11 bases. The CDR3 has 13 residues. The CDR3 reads CASSKNPGSPLHF. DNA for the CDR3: TGTGCCAGCAGTAAAAATCCGGGTTCACCCCTCCACTTT.

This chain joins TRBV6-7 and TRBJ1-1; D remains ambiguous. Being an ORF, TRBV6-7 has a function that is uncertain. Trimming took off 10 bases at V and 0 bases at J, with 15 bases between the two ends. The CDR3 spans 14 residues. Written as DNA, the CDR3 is TGTGCCAACCGAAGGGAGACTATGAACACTGAAGCTTTCTTT. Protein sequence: CANRRETMNTEAFF.

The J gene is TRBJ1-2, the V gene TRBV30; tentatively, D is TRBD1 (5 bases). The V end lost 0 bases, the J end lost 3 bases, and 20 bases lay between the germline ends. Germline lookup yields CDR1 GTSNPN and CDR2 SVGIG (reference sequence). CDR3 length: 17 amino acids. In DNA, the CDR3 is TGTGCCTGGAGTGTACAGGAGGGAATCGTCGCCGACTATGGCTACACCTTC. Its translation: CAWSVQEGIVADYGYTF.

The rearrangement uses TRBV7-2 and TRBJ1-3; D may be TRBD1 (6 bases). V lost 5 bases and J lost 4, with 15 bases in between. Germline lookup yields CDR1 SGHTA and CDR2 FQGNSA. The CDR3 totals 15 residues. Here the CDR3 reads CASSNQGLGGNTIYF. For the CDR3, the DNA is TGTGCCAGCAGCAACCAGGGGTTGGGCGGAAACACCATATATTTT.

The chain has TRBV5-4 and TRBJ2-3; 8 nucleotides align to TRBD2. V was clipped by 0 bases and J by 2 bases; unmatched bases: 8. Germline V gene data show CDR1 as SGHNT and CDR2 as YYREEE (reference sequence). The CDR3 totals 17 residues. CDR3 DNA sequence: TGTGCCAGCAGCTTGGTTGGGCGGGGGGAAATCACAGATACGCAGTATTTT. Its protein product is CASSLVGRGEITDTQYF.

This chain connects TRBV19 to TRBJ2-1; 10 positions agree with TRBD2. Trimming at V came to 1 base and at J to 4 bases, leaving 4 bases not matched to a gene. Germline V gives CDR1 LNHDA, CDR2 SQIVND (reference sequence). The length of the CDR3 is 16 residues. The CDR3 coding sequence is TGTGCCAGTAGTATAGTTGTAGCGGGGGGATACAATGAGCAGTTCTTC. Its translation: CASSIVVAGGYNEQFF.

The CDR3 is CATSDPEDYGYTF. The CDR3 region has the DNA TGTGCCACCAGTGATCCCGAGGACTATGGCTACACCTTC. V gene TRBV24-1 combines with J gene TRBJ1-2; D is ambiguous. The germline V gene encodes CDR1 KGHDR and CDR2 SFDVKD. The V end lost 3 bases, the J end lost 3 bases, and 7 bases lay between the germline ends. The CDR3 contains 13 residues.

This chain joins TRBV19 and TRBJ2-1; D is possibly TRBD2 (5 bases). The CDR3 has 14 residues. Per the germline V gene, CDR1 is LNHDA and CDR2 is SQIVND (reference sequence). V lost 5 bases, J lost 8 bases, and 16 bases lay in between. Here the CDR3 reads CASSVGPREDEQFF. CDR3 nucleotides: TGTGCCAGTAGTGTCGGACCTCGGGAAGATGAGCAGTTCTTC.

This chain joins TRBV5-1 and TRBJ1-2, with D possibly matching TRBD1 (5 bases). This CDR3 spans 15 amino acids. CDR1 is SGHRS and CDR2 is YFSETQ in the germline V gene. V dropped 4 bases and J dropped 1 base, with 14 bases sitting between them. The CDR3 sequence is CASSPNPGGNYGYTF. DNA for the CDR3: TGCGCCAGCAGCCCTAACCCCGGGGGTAACTATGGCTACACCTTC.

The CDR3 DNA reads as TGTGCCAGCAGCCAAGGACAGGGGCTCCAGCCCCAGCATTTT. Protein: CASSQGQGLQPQHF. J is TRBJ1-5 and V is TRBV3-1 (or the pseudogene TRBV3-2); TRBD1 aligns across 8 bases. The CDR3 extends over 14 amino acids. The J segment lost 7 bases and the V segment lost 1 base, leaving 3 bases of the junction unmatched. CDR1 and CDR2 (germline): LGHDT, YNNKEL (reference sequence).

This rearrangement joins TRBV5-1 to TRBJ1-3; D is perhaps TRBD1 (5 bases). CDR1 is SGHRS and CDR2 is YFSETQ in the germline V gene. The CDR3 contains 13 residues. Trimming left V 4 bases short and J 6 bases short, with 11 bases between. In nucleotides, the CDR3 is TGCGCCAGCAGCGAGGACACCGCAAACACCATATATTTT. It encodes CASSEDTANTIYF. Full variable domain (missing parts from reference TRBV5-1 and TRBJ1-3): KAGVTQTPRYLIKTRGQQVTLSCSPISGHRSVSWYQQTPGQGLQFLFEYFSETQRNKGNFPGRFSGRQFSNSRSEMNVSTLELGDSALYLCASSEDTANTIYFGEGSWLTVV.

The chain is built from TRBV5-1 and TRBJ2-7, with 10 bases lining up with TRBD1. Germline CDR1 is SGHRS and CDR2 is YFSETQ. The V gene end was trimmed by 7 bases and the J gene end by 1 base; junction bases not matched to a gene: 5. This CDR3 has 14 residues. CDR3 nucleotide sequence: TGCGCCAGCGCGTTGGGACAGGGGTCCTACGAGCAGTACTTC. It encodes CASALGQGSYEQYF.

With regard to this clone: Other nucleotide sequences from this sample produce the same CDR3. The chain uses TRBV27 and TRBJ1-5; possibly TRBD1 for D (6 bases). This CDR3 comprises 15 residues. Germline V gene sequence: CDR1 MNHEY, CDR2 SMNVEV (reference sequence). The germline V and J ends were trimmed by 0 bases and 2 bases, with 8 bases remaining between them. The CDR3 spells CASSLSRQGNQPQHF. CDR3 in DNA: TGTGCCAGCAGTTTATCGAGACAGGGCAATCAGCCCCAGCATTTT.

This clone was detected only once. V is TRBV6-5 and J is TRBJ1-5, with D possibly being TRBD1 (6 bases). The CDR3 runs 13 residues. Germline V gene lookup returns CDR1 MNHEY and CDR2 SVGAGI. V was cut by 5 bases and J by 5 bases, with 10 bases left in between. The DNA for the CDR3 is TGTGCCAGCAGTCCGGACAGAGATCAGCCCCAGCATTTT. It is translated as CASSPDRDQPQHF.

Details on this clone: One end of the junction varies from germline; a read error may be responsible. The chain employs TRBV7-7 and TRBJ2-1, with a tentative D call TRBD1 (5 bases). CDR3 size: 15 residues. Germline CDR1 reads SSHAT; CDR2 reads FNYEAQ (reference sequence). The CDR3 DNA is TGTGCTAGCAGCGATAACTTGGTGGGGCCGGGTGAGCAGTTCTTC. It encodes CASSDNLVGPGEQFF.

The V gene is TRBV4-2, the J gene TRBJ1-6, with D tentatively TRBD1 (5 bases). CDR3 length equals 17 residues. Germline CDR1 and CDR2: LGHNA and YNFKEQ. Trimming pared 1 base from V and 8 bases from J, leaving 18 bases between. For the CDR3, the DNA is TGTGCCAGCAGCCAAGCGCGACAGTACCACCGGCATTCACCCCTCCACTTT. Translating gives CASSQARQYHRHSPLHF.